The rows below give T cell receptor beta chains drawn from one sample of a study of T cell responses to AZD1222 COVID-19 vaccine. Repertoires were generated with immunoSEQ multiplex PCR, while TCRdb's copy carries only in-frame clones and drops some. The sample has 95,000 to 100,000 clones; around nine tenths are singletons. The sequencing used peripheral blood, collected on day 0 of AZD1222 vaccination. These receptors were collected from an adult in good health. Each CDR3 is given with its conserved first and last residue. D genes are given only for firm matches. Clone sizes are given selectively: once, few, many, or a class where the clone is expanded.

J	size	V	D	DNA	CDR3
TRBJ2-2	NA	TRBV6-4	NA	TGTGCCAGCAGTGACTCGAATCTTGGAGGGGTCACCGGGGAGCTGTTTTTT	CASSDSNLGGVTGELFF
TRBJ1-2	NA	TRBV12-5	NA	TGTGCTAGTGGCAGAGGAGGGTCATATGGCTACACCTTC	CASGRGGSYGYTF
TRBJ2-1	NA	TRBV24-1	TRBD2	TGTGCCACCAGCGGACTAGCGGGGGCAGTTGAGCAGTTCTTC	CATSGLAGAVEQFF
TRBJ1-5	NA	TRBV7-8	TRBD1	TGTGCCAGCAGCCGAGGACAGGGATCGGTTAGTCAGCCCCAGCATTTT	CASSRGQGSVSQPQHF
TRBJ2-5	NA	TRBV2	NA	TGTGCCAGCAGTGCCGCGGGGGCGAACCAAGAGACCCAGTACTTC	CASSAAGANQETQYF
TRBJ2-7	NA	TRBV19	TRBD2	TGTGCCAGTAGTAACCGCCTAGCGGGCTACGAGCAGTACTTC	CASSNRLAGYEQYF
TRBJ2-5	NA	TRBV10-3	NA	TGTGCCGTGGTGTACCAAGAGACCCAGTACTTC	CAVVYQETQYF
TRBJ1-1	NA	TRBV7-8	NA	TGTGCCAGCAGCGAAGAATCGACCGGTGAAGCTTTCTTT	CASSEESTGEAFF
TRBJ1-5	once	TRBV5-1	TRBD1	TGCGCCAGCAGCCCCACAGGGGGTGGGCCCCAGCATTTT	CASSPTGGGPQHF
TRBJ2-1	NA	TRBV12-3/TRBV12-4	NA	TGTGCCAGCACAGGGTACAATGAGCAGTTCTTC	CASTGYNEQFF
TRBJ1-1	few	TRBV12-3/TRBV12-4	NA	TGTGCCAGCATTAAACACCGGAACACTGAAGCTTTCTTT	CASIKHRNTEAFF
TRBJ2-5	NA	TRBV6-2/TRBV6-3	TRBD1	TGTGCCAGCAGCACCGGGACAGGGGGCGGGGAGACCCAGTACTTC	CASSTGTGGGETQYF
TRBJ1-1	NA	TRBV28	TRBD1	TGTGCCAGCAGCAAGGACAGGGAGCCTTTCTTT	CASSKDREPFF
TRBJ2-5	NA	TRBV11-3	NA	TGTGCCAGCAGCCGGTACCAAGAGACCCAGTACTTC	CASSRYQETQYF
TRBJ1-2	NA	TRBV14	NA	TGTGCCAGCAGCCAAGATTTGGGGTCTGGCTACACCTTC	CASSQDLGSGYTF
TRBJ2-1	NA	TRBV3-1/TRBV3-2	TRBD2	TGTGCCAGCAGCCAAGATCTTCCTAGCGGGGGGCGGGATGAGCAGTTCTTC	CASSQDLPSGGRDEQFF
TRBJ2-2	NA	TRBV28	NA	TGTGCCAGCACGAGGGCGGGTACCGGGGAGCTGTTTTTT	CASTRAGTGELFF
TRBJ1-6	NA	TRBV12-2	NA	TGTGCAAGTCGCTTGGAGCAGGGTTTTCTTAATTCACCCCTCCACTTT	CASRLEQGFLNSPLHF
TRBJ1-2	NA	TRBV9	NA	TGTGCCAGCAGCGCCATCTCGGGCGGCTACACCTTC	CASSAISGGYTF
TRBJ1-3	NA	TRBV11-2	NA	TGTGCCAGCACCCTCTGGGAGGGTCCCATTACTGGAAACACCATATATTTT	CASTLWEGPITGNTIYF
TRBJ2-1	NA	TRBV6-5	NA	TGTGCCAGCAGTTACGTCAGGGGCAATGAGCAGTTCTTC	CASSYVRGNEQFF
TRBJ2-7	NA	TRBV27	NA	TGTGCCAGCAAAACAACAGGTAGTGATGCCTACGAGCAGTACTTC	CASKTTGSDAYEQYF
TRBJ1-3	NA	TRBV6-5	NA	TGTGCCAGCAGATTAGGACAGAGCTCTGGAAACACCATATATTTT	CASRLGQSSGNTIYF
TRBJ1-4	NA	TRBV4-1	TRBD1	TGCGCCAGCAGCCAATATATGGGGACAGGGAATGAAAAACTGTTTTTT	CASSQYMGTGNEKLFF
TRBJ1-1	NA	TRBV7-9	TRBD1	TGTGCCAGCAGCTTGGACAGGTCCCAAGCTTTCTTT	CASSLDRSQAFF
TRBJ2-2	few	TRBV6-5	TRBD2	TGTGCCAGCAGTTCACTAGCGGGGGGGCACACCGGGGAGCTGTTTTTT	CASSSLAGGHTGELFF